The 21 T cell receptor beta chains in this list originate from one sample, sequenced in a study of blood T cell repertoires in COVID-19. Produced via immunoSEQ multiplex PCR; TCRdb's table is partial and in-frame only. The table records 70,000 or so clones, around 89% of them present only once. The sequenced sample consisted of peripheral blood. The source of these receptors is a human donor in a cohort sampled during active COVID-19.

The chain has TRBV10-3 and TRBJ2-7; D is unresolved. Trimming removed 2 bases at V and 9 bases at J, with 11 bases between. The germline V gene encodes CDR1 ENHRY and CDR2 SYGVKD. The CDR3 has 12 amino acids. For the CDR3, the DNA is TGTGCCATCAGTGAGAGCGAAAGCTGGCAGTACTTC. Amino acid sequence: CAISESESWQYF.

The chain employs TRBV18 and TRBJ2-7, with D possibly matching TRBD2 (6 bases). Germline V gene sequence: CDR1 KGHSH, CDR2 LQKENI. V lost 6 bases and J lost 3, with 15 bases in between. The CDR3 is 14 residues long. CDR3 sequence reads: CASSHRLESYEQYF. The CDR3 region has the DNA TGTGCCAGCTCTCACCGACTAGAAAGCTACGAGCAGTACTTC.

The genes are TRBV5-1 and TRBJ1-1; weak D call: TRBD1 (5 bases). The CDR3 spans 14 residues. Germline CDR1 and CDR2: SGHRS and YFSETQ. V gave up 2 bases and J gave up 5 bases, with 13 bases separating them. The CDR3, as DNA: TGCGCCAGCAGCTTCGGGGGGGAGTGGACTGAAGCTTTCTTT. This translates into CASSFGGEWTEAFF.

V usage is TRBV20-1 and J usage is TRBJ2-7; the D gene is possibly TRBD1 (5 bases). The germline V gene encodes CDR1 DFQATT and CDR2 SNEGSKA (reference sequence). CDR3 size: 10 residues. The CDR3 DNA reads TGCGTGTGGGGCGGCTACGAGCAGTACTTC. Translated, it gives CVWGGYEQYF.

This sequence joins TRBV6-1 and TRBJ2-3; D is undetermined. This CDR3 contains 13 residues. Germline assignment: CDR1 MNHNS and CDR2 SASEGT. V lost 2 bases and J lost 3, with 6 bases in between. CDR3 amino acids: CASSERLTDTQYF. As DNA, the CDR3 is TGTGCCAGCAGTGAACGGTTAACAGATACGCAGTATTTT.

V is TRBV4-2 and J is TRBJ1-2, with 9 bases matching TRBD1. V lost 1 base and J lost 2; bases outside the gene matches: 5. Germline CDR1 and CDR2: LGHNA and YNFKEQ. CDR3 length: 16 residues. CDR3 sequence reads: CASSQASGTGNYGYTF. The DNA for the CDR3 is TGTGCCAGCAGCCAAGCGTCCGGGACAGGGAACTATGGCTACACCTTC.

This rearrangement joins TRBV29-1 to TRBJ1-2, with D unclear. CDR1 is SQVTM and CDR2 is ANQGSEA in the germline V gene. The V end was cut by 8 bases, the J end by 0 bases, with 16 bases between. CDR3 length equals 14 residues. The DNA for the CDR3 is TGCAGCCCCGCGAGGGTCCAGGCTAACTATGGCTACACCTTC. Translating it yields CSPARVQANYGYTF.

The chain combines TRBV7-2 with TRBJ2-1, with 8 bases fitting TRBD2. The ends lost 2 bases at V and 2 bases at J; junction bases unmatched: 2. The CDR3 spans 15 residues. Germline assignment: CDR1 SGHTA and CDR2 FQGNSA. The CDR3 region has the DNA TGTGCCAGCAGCTTAAGCGGGAGTCCCTACAATGAGCAGTTCTTC. Translating gives CASSLSGSPYNEQFF.

The chain has TRBV10-1 and TRBJ2-3; 11 nucleotides agree with TRBD2. The V and J ends lost 6 bases and 0 bases, in that order; junction bases with no gene match: 5. The CDR3 covers 16 residues. Germline CDR1 WNHNN, CDR2 SYGVQD (reference sequence). In DNA form, the CDR3 reads TGCGCCAGCAGCCTACTAGCGGGGGCTAGCACAGATACGCAGTATTTT. Its protein is CASSLLAGASTDTQYF.

The rearrangement uses TRBV27 and TRBJ1-2; TRBD1 might be the D (5 bases). The CDR3 is 13 residues long. V gave up 2 bases and J gave up 7 bases, with 11 bases separating them. CDR1 MNHEY and CDR2 SMNVEV come from the germline V gene (reference sequence). CDR3 DNA: TGTGCCAGCAGTTTAGGCAGGGCGGCTGGCTACACCTTC. Its translation: CASSLGRAAGYTF.

The J gene is TRBJ2-4, the V gene TRBV18, with D possibly being TRBD1 (5 bases). CDR1 is KGHSH, CDR2 LQKENI, per germline. The V gene lost 3 bases and the J gene lost 9 bases, with 15 bases spanning the gap. The CDR3 consists of 14 residues. CDR3 nucleotide sequence: TGTGCCAGCTCACCCACCGCCAGGGCTGGCATTCAGTACTTC. As protein: CASSPTARAGIQYF. Looking up the rest from reference TRBV18 and TRBJ2-4 gives the full variable domain: NAGVMQNPRHLVRRRGQEARLRCSPMKGHSHVYWYRQLPEEGLKFMVYLQKENIIDESGMPKERFSAEFPKEGPSILRIQQVVRGDSAAYFCASSPTARAGIQYFGAGTRLSVL.

This chain links TRBV5-6 with TRBJ2-5, with D possibly matching TRBD1 (5 bases). The CDR3 spans 12 residues. V was clipped by 2 bases and J by 6 bases, with 8 bases between them. Germline loops: CDR1 SGHDT, CDR2 YYEEEE. This CDR3 reads CASSFLGQTQYF. CDR3 nucleotides: TGTGCCAGCAGCTTCTTGGGGCAGACCCAGTACTTC.

This clone appeared a few times. The rearrangement uses TRBV10-3 and TRBJ2-6; no clear D. V was pared by 0 bases and J by 2 bases, with 11 bases between. CDR3 length equals 17 residues. The V gene's germline CDR1 is ENHRY and CDR2 SYGVKD. The CDR3 DNA sequence: TGTGCCATCAGTGAGTCGAATAATACAGCTGGGGCCAACGTCCTGACTTTC. Protein sequence: CAISESNNTAGANVLTF.

This chain links TRBV6-6 with TRBJ2-2; TRBD1 is a possible D gene (6 bases). The length of the CDR3 is 15 residues. V shed 2 bases and J shed 6 bases, with 13 bases lying between them. In germline, CDR1 is MNHNY, CDR2 SVGAGI (reference sequence). CDR3 loop: CASSYVRGVAGELFF. The DNA for the CDR3 is TGTGCCAGCAGTTACGTCAGGGGTGTCGCCGGGGAGCTGTTTTTT.

The chain combines TRBV6-2 or TRBV6-3 with TRBJ2-7; possibly TRBD1 for D (8 bases). CDR3 length: 15 residues. Germline CDR1 MNHEY, CDR2 SVGEGT. V dropped 4 bases and J dropped 3 bases, with 16 bases sitting between them. The CDR3: CASSSYRGGFYEQYF. The CDR3 DNA is TGTGCCAGCAGTTCCTACAGGGGGGGCTTCTACGAGCAGTACTTC.

The chain links TRBV7-9 to TRBJ2-1, with 7 bases matching TRBD2. V shed 0 bases, J shed 3 bases, and the junction held 5 bases outside the gene matches. CDR1 is SEHNR and CDR2 is FQNEAQ in the germline V gene (reference sequence). This CDR3 has 16 amino acids. CDR3 sequence (DNA): TGTGCCAGCAGCTTAGCGCCAAGCGGGATCTACAATGAGCAGTTCTTC. Amino acid sequence: CASSLAPSGIYNEQFF.

Written as DNA, the CDR3 is TGTGCCAGTAGGAAGACAGGTTTTCGGATAGATACGCAGTATTTT. It encodes CASRKTGFRIDTQYF. V gene TRBV19 combines with J gene TRBJ2-3; D perhaps matches TRBD1 (6 bases). CDR3 length: 15 residues. The V gene's germline CDR1 is LNHDA and CDR2 SQIVND (reference sequence). V shed 6 bases and J shed 5 bases, with 18 bases lying between them.

This clone has just a few counts. This sequence joins TRBV9 and TRBJ2-4; D is perhaps TRBD1 (6 bases). The germline CDR1 and CDR2 sequences are SGDLS and YYNGEE. Trimming stripped 0 bases from V and 6 bases from J, with 10 bases between. The CDR3 is 14 residues long. This CDR3 is CASSVDLGANIQYF. The CDR3 DNA sequence: TGTGCCAGCAGCGTAGATCTGGGGGCAAACATTCAGTACTTC.

The chain combines TRBV6-5 with TRBJ2-7; no clear D gene. CDR3 length equals 14 residues. Germline-derived CDR1 and CDR2 are MNHEY and SVGAGI. V lost 8 bases, J lost 0 bases, and 14 bases lay in between. CDR3: CASGQEIGSYEQYV. CDR3 nucleotide sequence: TGTGCCAGCGGCCAGGAAATAGGCTCCTACGAGCAGTACGTC.

This chain connects TRBV6-5 to TRBJ2-7, with D perhaps matching TRBD2 (5 bases). Trimming left V 2 bases short and J 5 bases short, with 16 bases between. There are 15 residues in the CDR3. CDR1 is MNHEY and CDR2 is SVGAGI in the germline V gene. The CDR3 nucleotides read TGTGCCAGCAGTTACGGAGGTAGGGTAACGGACGAGCAGTACTTC. Protein sequence: CASSYGGRVTDEQYF.

This clone was seen once. This chain connects TRBV3-1 (or the pseudogene TRBV3-2) to TRBJ2-2, with 11 positions matching TRBD2. The CDR3 covers 14 residues. Germline CDR1 LGHDT, CDR2 YNNKEL (reference sequence). With 8 bases clipped from V and 7 bases from J, the junction kept 6 bases outside the gene matches. Here the CDR3 reads CASATSGSVGELFF. The CDR3 DNA follows: TGTGCCAGCGCCACTAGCGGGAGTGTCGGGGAGCTGTTTTTT.